These 13 T cell receptor beta chains originate from one sample sequenced in a study of spatial heterogeneity in lung cancer (dated by TCRdb to between 2018 and 2020). Libraries were made using 5' RACE. For sequencing, a NextSeq 500 was employed. Using fastp at Q25 and MiXCR, TCRdb reprocessed the public reads and kept productive beta chains. Each CDR3 protein appears once, grouped with its most common genes and DNA. This sample comprises 50,000 or so distinct CDR3 sequences, 7.6% of them detected only once. In total, the top ten clones hold roughly an eighth of the sample. This sample's time point label indicates: sample taken at primary tumor resection. TCR sequencing used whole RNA extracted from tumor and nontumor lung tissue, or from cryopreserved PBMC samples, without cell sorting. The sample here was PBMCs, taken at surgery. The receptors here all came from a female donor with early-stage non-small cell lung cancer.

This clonotype was recorded many times. The rearrangement uses TRBV9 and TRBJ2-3; 7 bases agree with TRBD2. This CDR3 region has 17 residues. Looked up from germline, CDR1 is SGDLS and CDR2 is YYNGEE. J was trimmed by 4 bases and V by 0 bases; bases with no gene match: 11. The CDR3 spells CASSVAGRGTGADTQYF. The DNA of the CDR3 is TGTGCCAGCAGCGTAGCTGGGCGGGGGACCGGAGCAGATACGCAGTATTTT.

This clonotype appeared a few times. This sequence joins TRBV2 and TRBJ1-6, with D possibly matching TRBD1 (6 bases). Germline lookup yields CDR1 SNHLY and CDR2 FYNNEI. The CDR3 is made up of 17 amino acids. Trimming stripped 3 bases from V and 11 bases from J, with 23 bases between. Here the CDR3 DNA reads TGTGCCAGCAGTGAGAGCTTACAGGGATCTTCGGGTGCACCCCTCCACTTT. Translation: CASSESLQGSSGAPLHF.

This clonotype came up many times. The chain recombines TRBV10-2 with TRBJ2-5; 10 nucleotides line up with TRBD2. Germline-derived CDR1 and CDR2 are WSHSY and SAAADI. The CDR3 spans 15 residues. Germline trimming cut 9 bases from V and 5 bases from J; bases unmatched to any gene: 12. CDR3 nucleotide sequence: TGCGCCAGTGACCCTGTACTAGCGGGGAGGGAGACCCAGTACTTC. Its translation is CASDPVLAGRETQYF.

This clonotype came up many times. The chain is built from TRBV2 and TRBJ1-2; D possibly corresponds to TRBD1 (6 bases). CDR1 and CDR2 (germline): SNHLY, FYNNEI. The V end lost 4 bases, the J end lost 4 bases, and 13 bases lay between the germline ends. The CDR3 covers 14 residues. The CDR3 reads CASSGTATFYGYTF. As DNA, the CDR3 is TGTGCCAGCAGTGGGACAGCCACCTTCTATGGCTACACCTTC.

CDR3 protein: CASSQFEDQAKNIQYF. The CDR3, as DNA: TGTGCCAGCAGCCAATTCGAGGACCAAGCAAAAAACATTCAGTACTTC. This chain uses TRBV14 with TRBJ2-4, with D unresolved. Germline CDR1 SGHDN, CDR2 FVKESK. The CDR3 consists of 16 residues. The V end was cut by 2 bases, the J end by 4 bases, with 15 bases between.

This chain joins TRBV3-1 and TRBJ2-7; D may be TRBD1 (6 bases). CDR3 length: 14 residues. Germline V gene lookup returns CDR1 LGHDT and CDR2 YNNKEL (reference sequence). With 2 bases removed from V and 3 bases from J, the gap between germline ends came to 11 bases. DNA of the CDR3: TGTGCCAGCAGCCAAATGACAGGCCACTACGAGCAGTACTTC. Translation gives CASSQMTGHYEQYF.

In its sample, this clonotype was seen many times. The rearrangement joins TRBV11-3 to TRBJ2-1; 9 nucleotides match TRBD1. In germline, CDR1 is SGHNT, CDR2 YENEEA. The ends lost 2 bases at V and 5 bases at J; junction bases unmatched: 10. CDR3 length: 17 residues. CDR3 bases: TGTGCCAGCAGCTTAAGTGATCGGGGACAGGGAGACAATGAGCAGTTCTTC. Translation gives CASSLSDRGQGDNEQFF.

This chain connects TRBV29-1 to TRBJ2-1; D ambiguous. CDR1 SQVTM and CDR2 ANQGSEA come from the germline V gene. The CDR3 has 14 amino acids. Trimming took 3 bases from V and 1 from J, leaving 10 bases between them. The chain's CDR3 is CSVEGQRSYNEQFF. In DNA, the CDR3 is TGCAGCGTTGAGGGCCAGAGATCCTACAATGAGCAGTTCTTC.

The table lists this clonotype with a few counts. The rearrangement uses TRBV29-1 and TRBJ1-1, with 7 positions matching TRBD1. V lost 4 bases to trimming and J lost 1 base; unmatched junction nucleotides: 0. The length of the CDR3 is 12 residues. Looked up from germline, CDR1 is SQVTM and CDR2 is ANQGSEA. Here the CDR3 reads CSVGTGNTEAFF. CDR3 sequence (DNA): TGCAGCGTTGGGACAGGGAACACTGAAGCTTTCTTT.

This chain links TRBV5-6 with TRBJ2-3, with 7 bases that match TRBD2. Germline assignment: CDR1 SGHDT and CDR2 YYEEEE. The CDR3 runs to 15 residues. The J segment lost 4 bases and the V segment lost 7 bases, leaving 12 bases of the junction unmatched. CDR3 loop: CASGYGGLPPDTQYF. The CDR3 DNA sequence: TGTGCCAGCGGGTATGGGGGACTACCCCCAGATACGCAGTATTTT.

This clonotype was detected ten times or more. The gene calls are TRBV12-3 or TRBV12-4 and TRBJ2-7, with unresolved D. The CDR3 loop spans 13 amino acids. V lost 5 bases to trimming and J lost 1 base, with 9 bases between them. This CDR3 is CASSKTDSYEQYF. Written as DNA, the CDR3 is TGTGCCAGCAGTAAGACGGATTCCTACGAGCAGTACTTC.

This clonotype was seen more than once but under ten times. This chain uses TRBV27 with TRBJ2-2; weak D call: TRBD1 (5 bases). Trimming left V 3 bases short and J 6 bases short, with 17 bases between. Germline assignment: CDR1 MNHEY and CDR2 SMNVEV (reference sequence). The CDR3 is 16 amino acids. For the CDR3, the DNA is TGTGCCAGCAGTTTCAGGGCAGAAGTACTTCCCGGGGAGCTGTTTTTT. It encodes CASSFRAEVLPGELFF.

This clonotype was observed a few times. The V call is TRBV5-1, the J call TRBJ1-4; 7 bases map to TRBD1. CDR3 length equals 15 residues. Germline-derived CDR1 and CDR2 are SGHRS and YFSETQ. Trimming cost V 4 bases and J 5 bases; bases outside gene matches: 8. The CDR3 is CASSPWTGGNEKLFF. CDR3 bases: TGCGCCAGCAGCCCGTGGACAGGCGGGAATGAAAAACTGTTTTTT.